The TCR beta chain described here comes from a study of control samples from healthy donors and cancer patients. Generated by immunoSEQ multiplex PCR, the TCRdb table keeps only in-frame clones and is missing some. This repertoire shows more than 85,000 clones, 83% found once; its top ten account for approximately 13%. Germline V gives CDR1 MRHNA, CDR2 SNTAGT. The CDR3 loop spans 15 amino acids. Trimming took off 4 bases at V and 4 bases at J, with 15 bases between the two ends. This clonotype was sampled from a woman aged 45-59 years in good health. The sequenced sample consisted of blood. The rearrangement links TRBV6-4 to TRBJ2-3; D is unresolved. Here the CDR3 DNA reads TGTGCCAGCAGTGCCCAAAGCCTTGCGGCAGATACGCAGTATTTT. Encoded protein: CASSAQSLAADTQYF.